This T cell receptor (beta chain) was sequenced in a study of shared clonotypes between healthy human individuals. Some clones are missing from TCRdb's copy, which holds only in-frame ones; the method was immunoSEQ multiplex PCR. The sample lists 1.4 million or so clones; just under 99% were seen once. The CDR3 contains 16 residues. Germline loops: CDR1 GTSNPN, CDR2 SVGIG (reference sequence). The chain is built from TRBV30 and TRBJ2-5; either TRBD1 or TRBD2 may supply D (5 bases each). The J call may be mistaken, given a closer DNA end match to TRBJ2-7. This TCR derives from a man aged 25-40 years in good health. The sequenced sample was naive CD4+ T cells sorted from blood. Sample subset: CD45RA+ positively selected. CDR3 DNA sequence: TGTGCCTGGAGTGTAGGGGAATCAGGGAGAAAGGACGAGCAGTACTTC. Its protein is CAWSVGESGRKDEQYF.